A single sample is the source of the 11 T cell receptor beta chains below, sequenced in a study of CD8 T cells in ankylosing spondylitis. For these TCRs, the target antigens are not known. Findings and limits, study-wide: Ankylosing spondylitis blood appeared to be characterized by a TCR beta motif of 8 or 9 highly homologous variants.

In TCRdb, the 5' RACE reads were re-called with MiXCR into one record per CDR3 protein. The sample yields under 550,000 distinct CDR3 sequences, roughly 25% seen once. Sequenced sample: blood, either unsorted or a sorted T cell fraction (not recorded which). Source of these receptors: a male donor with ankylosing spondylitis.

J is TRBJ2-6 and V is TRBV11-2; no clear D gene. The CDR3 loop spans 11 amino acids. Germline CDR1 SGHAT, CDR2 FQNNGV. The germline V and J ends were trimmed by 3 bases and 10 bases, with 4 bases remaining between them. Written as DNA, the CDR3 is TGTGCCAGCAGCTTTCGGAACGTCCTGACTTTC. Its translation is CASSFRNVLTF.

This chain joins TRBV3-1 and TRBJ1-2; D is possibly TRBD1 (5 bases). The CDR3 has 15 residues. Looked up from germline, CDR1 is LGHDT and CDR2 is YNNKEL (reference sequence). The V end was cut by 0 bases, the J end by 4 bases, with 12 bases between. Here the CDR3 reads CASSQEGRRFYGYTF. The CDR3, as DNA: TGTGCCAGCAGCCAAGAGGGACGAAGGTTCTATGGCTACACCTTC.

This chain connects TRBV5-5 to TRBJ2-5, with 12 positions matching TRBD1. With 5 bases clipped from V and 4 bases from J, the junction kept 9 bases outside the gene matches. The CDR3 covers 16 residues. Germline CDR1 is SGHKS and CDR2 is YYEKEE (reference sequence). The CDR3 DNA reads TGTGCCAGCAGTTCCACTCCGGGACAGGGGGCAGAGACCCAGTACTTC. Translated: CASSSTPGQGAETQYF.

This rearrangement joins TRBV20-1 to TRBJ1-6; 9 nucleotides line up with TRBD1. V trimming: 0 bases; J trimming: 7 bases; junction bases outside the gene matches: 7. Germline CDR1 and CDR2: DFQATT and SNEGSKA (reference sequence). CDR3 length equals 16 residues. The CDR3 loop is CSARDMVTGGNSPLHF. CDR3 bases: TGCAGTGCTAGAGATATGGTAACAGGGGGCAATTCACCCCTCCACTTT.

The rearrangement uses TRBV6-5 and TRBJ1-5; 7 positions match TRBD1. CDR1 is MNHEY and CDR2 is SVGAGI in the germline V gene. Trimming removed 4 bases from V and 0 bases from J; junction bases left unmatched: 3. This CDR3 has 15 amino acids. DNA of the CDR3: TGTGCCAGCAGTTGGGGGACAGTTAGCAATCAGCCCCAGCATTTT. This codes for CASSWGTVSNQPQHF.

This clonotype has just a few counts. The chain uses TRBV20-1 and TRBJ1-2, with D unclear. V lost 1 base, J lost 0 bases, and 15 bases lay in between. The CDR3 is 16 amino acids. Germline CDR1 and CDR2: DFQATT and SNEGSKA (reference sequence). CDR3 in amino acids: CSARAFQAGTNYGYTF. The CDR3 DNA reads TGCAGTGCTAGAGCCTTCCAGGCGGGGACTAACTATGGCTACACCTTC.

A few counts support this clonotype. The chain employs TRBV20-1 and TRBJ2-1, with D unclear. The CDR3 covers 13 residues. V lost 3 bases, J lost 6 bases, and 12 bases lay in between. Germline V CDR1 and CDR2: DFQATT, SNEGSKA (reference sequence). CDR3 loop: CSARISYSNEQFF. The CDR3, as DNA: TGCAGTGCTAGGATTTCCTATTCCAATGAGCAGTTCTTC.

The rearrangement links TRBV3-1 to TRBJ2-7, with D uncertain. Germline CDR1 reads LGHDT; CDR2 reads YNNKEL (reference sequence). This CDR3 region has 16 residues. V was trimmed by 4 bases and J by 6 bases, leaving 22 bases between them. The CDR3 DNA follows: TGTGCCAGCAGCCCGACATTCCAGGCCCCAGGCTCCGAGCAGTACTTC. Translation gives CASSPTFQAPGSEQYF.

The chain has TRBV7-7 and TRBJ2-5; tentatively, D is TRBD1 (6 bases). CDR3 size: 12 residues. CDR1 SSHAT and CDR2 FNYEAQ come from the germline V gene (reference sequence). V lost 5 bases and J 7 bases, leaving 11 bases between the germline ends. For the CDR3, the DNA is TGTGCCAGCAGCCACAGGGAAGGGACCCAGTACTTC. Amino acids: CASSHREGTQYF.

This chain uses TRBV29-1 with TRBJ2-5, with TRBD2 identical over 14 bases. Germline V CDR1 and CDR2: SQVTM, ANQGSEA. This CDR3 is 14 amino acids long. V shed 7 bases, J shed 7 bases, and the junction held 8 bases outside the gene matches. CDR3 in DNA: TGCAGCGCTAAGGGACTAGCGGGAGCCACGACCCAGTACTTC. Translation gives CSAKGLAGATTQYF.

This clonotype was counted a few times. The chain employs TRBV20-1 and TRBJ2-5; D remains unclear. The CDR3 is 12 residues long. Looked up from germline, CDR1 is DFQATT and CDR2 is SNEGSKA (reference sequence). Trimming stripped 1 base from V and 4 bases from J, with 7 bases between. The DNA of the CDR3 is TGCAGTGCTAGAGCCCCCCCAGAGACCCAGTACTTC. Translating gives CSARAPPETQYF.